These 10 T cell receptor beta chains share one sample of origin, sequenced in a study of human T cells and chemical hapten exposure. MiXCR, run by TCRdb on the RACE reads, gives a single entry per CDR3 protein. The table shows more than 90,000 distinct CDR3 sequences, with roughly 10% occurring only once. Documented time point: patch test 2, 6 weeks after DPC sensitization. Treatment described: therapeutic diphenylcyclopropenone sensitization with weekly scalp DPC. The sequences come from whole blood, collected in connection with sensitization to the hapten diphenylcyclopropenone (DPC). The receptors here all came from a woman between 40 and 50 years old with alopecia areata. Some clones in this sample may be carry-over from other donors' samples.

This clonotype was found many times. V is TRBV29-1 and J is TRBJ1-2; D ambiguous. V gave up 6 bases and J gave up 7 bases, with 12 bases separating them. The CDR3 runs 11 residues. Germline lookup yields CDR1 SQVTM and CDR2 ANQGSEA. As DNA, the CDR3 is TGCAGCGTCGCCCGGGAAGTTGGCTACACCTTC. Translation: CSVAREVGYTF.

The rearrangement links TRBV20-1 to TRBJ2-2, with D unclear. In germline, CDR1 is DFQATT, CDR2 SNEGSKA (reference sequence). Trimming removed 3 bases at V and 9 bases at J, with 20 bases between. This CDR3 is 15 amino acids long. This CDR3 reads CSASALSASPRELFF. CDR3 bases: TGCAGTGCTAGCGCGCTTTCGGCCTCACCGCGGGAGCTGTTTTTT.

This clonotype was seen only a few times. V and J are TRBV29-1 and TRBJ2-1; TRBD2 matches at 16 bases. Germline-derived CDR1 and CDR2 are SQVTM and ANQGSEA. Trimming cost V 0 bases and J 2 bases; bases outside gene matches: 13. This CDR3 spans 21 amino acids. The CDR3 nucleotides are TGCAGCGTTGAAGAGCCTCCGGTTGGGACTAGCGGGAGGGCCCCCTACAATGAGCAGTTCTTC. It codes for CSVEEPPVGTSGRAPYNEQFF.

This clonotype has just a few counts. The rearrangement uses TRBV7-9 and TRBJ1-1; 8 positions agree with TRBD1. CDR1 is SEHNR, CDR2 FQNEAQ, per germline (reference sequence). The CDR3 is 15 amino acids. V gave up 4 bases and J gave up 1 base; unmatched junction bases: 5. This CDR3 is CASSSGQGRNTEAFF. In DNA, the CDR3 is TGTGCCAGCAGCTCCGGACAGGGAAGGAACACTGAAGCTTTCTTT.

This clonotype was found many times. One end of the junction does not line up with germline, which may come from a read error. The chain carries TRBV29-1 and TRBJ2-7, with D perhaps TRBD1 (6 bases). This CDR3 comprises 12 residues. CDR1 is SQVTM and CDR2 is ANQGSEA in the germline V gene. The CDR3 DNA reads as TGCAGCGCCCGACAGGCCTCCAACGAGCAGTACTTC. It yields the protein CSARQASNEQYF.

This clonotype was picked up a small number of times. The chain couples TRBV10-3 to TRBJ1-2, with TRBD1 matching over 8 bases. From germline, CDR1 is ENHRY and CDR2 SYGVKD. This CDR3 has 13 residues. The V and J ends lost 10 bases and 6 bases, in that order; junction bases with no gene match: 10. The CDR3 reads CATATGDVDGYTF. The CDR3 coding sequence is TGTGCCACCGCGACAGGGGATGTAGATGGCTACACCTTC.

The gene calls are TRBV7-2 and TRBJ1-1, with TRBD1 matching over 7 bases. V lost 3 bases, J lost 11 bases, and 12 bases stayed unmatched. Germline lookup yields CDR1 SGHTA and CDR2 FQGNSA. The CDR3 is made up of 14 amino acids. The CDR3 DNA follows: TGTGCCAGCAGCTTCATTAAAGAGGGGGCGCGCGCTTTCTTT. It encodes CASSFIKEGARAFF. The variable domain in full, completed from reference TRBV7-2 and TRBJ1-1, reads GAGVSQSPSNKVTEKGKDVELRCDPISGHTALYWYRQSLGQGLEFLIYFQGNSAPDKSGLPSDRFSAERTGGSVSTLTIQRTQQEDSAVYLCASSFIKEGARAFFGQGTRLTVV.

This clonotype has just a few counts. V gene TRBV7-9 combines with J gene TRBJ1-1; D is uncertain. V lost 7 bases, J lost 8 bases, and 23 bases lay in between. In germline, CDR1 is SEHNR, CDR2 FQNEAQ (reference sequence). CDR3 length equals 15 residues. The CDR3: CASILEVGPAKEAFF. CDR3 coding DNA: TGTGCCAGCATTCTCGAAGTTGGACCCGCTAAGGAAGCTTTCTTT. Complete variable domain (other parts from reference TRBV7-9 and TRBJ1-1): DTGVSQNPRHKITKRGQNVTFRCDPISEHNRLYWYRQTLGQGPEFLTYFQNEAQLEKSRLLSDRFSAERPKGSFSTLEIQRTEQGDSAMYLCASILEVGPAKEAFFGQGTRLTVV.

This clonotype was observed a handful of times. The V call is TRBV28, the J call TRBJ1-2, with D perhaps matching TRBD1 (5 bases). The ends were cut back, 1 base at V and 1 base at J, with 7 bases in the middle. Germline lookup yields CDR1 MDHEN and CDR2 SYDVKM. The CDR3 is made up of 14 amino acids. In DNA, the CDR3 is TGTGCCAGCAGTTTATTGGGGGTTAACTATGGCTACACCTTC. Protein product: CASSLLGVNYGYTF.

This clonotype was counted ten times or more. This chain links TRBV20-1 with TRBJ2-7; 7 bases agree with TRBD1. The length of the CDR3 is 14 residues. Losses at the gene ends were 6 bases for V and 7 bases for J; bases not matched to a gene: 15. The germline CDR1 and CDR2 sequences are DFQATT and SNEGSKA (reference sequence). The CDR3 sequence is CSAISVRGSGEQYF. Written as DNA, the CDR3 is TGCAGTGCCATTTCTGTCAGGGGGTCGGGGGAGCAGTACTTC.